This T cell receptor (beta chain) came from a study of blood T cell repertoires in COVID-19. The CDR3 spans 13 residues. V was pared by 6 bases and J by 5 bases, with 8 bases between. Per germline, CDR1 SGHTA and CDR2 FQGTGA. The protocol was immunoSEQ multiplex PCR, while the TCRdb copy is restricted to in-frame clones and leaves out a portion. The sample lists around 130,000 clones; about 87% were seen once. Input material: peripheral blood. This TCR was sampled from a woman aged 80 or over with acute or convalescent COVID-19. The V and J genes are TRBV7-3 and TRBJ1-6; D gene ambiguous. The CDR3 DNA is TGTGCCAGCAGTCTAGGTGATAATTCACCCCTCCACTTT. It yields the protein CASSLGDNSPLHF.